Below are 22 T cell receptor beta chains sequenced from a single sample in a study of early T cells in non-severe SARS-CoV-2 infection. TCRdb called the 5' RACE reads again in MiXCR, with one record for every CDR3 protein. Seen here are tens of thousands of distinct CDR3 sequences, under 11% observed once, and the top ten hold 7% to 9%. The material sequenced was whole blood, taken at baseline. These receptors originate from an adult who was a healthcare worker with PCR-confirmed SARS-CoV-2 infection or an uninfected control (not recorded which).

J is TRBJ1-1 and V is TRBV7-2; no reliable D call. The CDR3 sequence is 14 residues long. The V end lost 2 bases, the J end lost 5 bases, and 12 bases lay between the germline ends. Germline V gene sequence: CDR1 SGHTA, CDR2 FQGNSA. The CDR3 loop reads CASSLWVSGTEAFF. In DNA form, the CDR3 reads TGTGCCAGCAGCTTATGGGTCTCGGGGACTGAAGCTTTCTTT.

This clonotype was recorded at least ten times. This rearrangement joins TRBV7-8 to TRBJ2-1; 9 bases are a match to TRBD2. After removal of 1 base from V and 9 bases from J, the junction contained 7 bases not matched to a gene. Germline V gene data show CDR1 as SGHVS and CDR2 as FQNEAQ. CDR3 length: 15 amino acids. CDR3 in amino acids: CASSLVRREGPEQFF. The CDR3 nucleotides are TGTGCCAGCAGCTTAGTCCGGCGGGAGGGCCCTGAGCAGTTCTTC.

This clonotype showed up many times. The rearrangement uses TRBV18 and TRBJ2-7; 8 nucleotides line up with TRBD1. The J segment lost 5 bases and the V segment lost 1 base, leaving 4 bases of the junction unmatched. From germline, CDR1 is KGHSH and CDR2 LQKENI. The CDR3 has 14 residues. The CDR3 region is CASSPLGTGDEQYF. The CDR3 DNA is TGTGCCAGCTCACCACTGGGGACAGGAGACGAGCAGTACTTC.

Only one count was recorded for this clonotype. This sequence joins TRBV10-1 and TRBJ1-1; D unresolved. The V gene lost 0 bases and the J gene lost 4 bases, with 12 bases spanning the gap. The germline V gene encodes CDR1 WNHNN and CDR2 SYGVQD (reference sequence). The CDR3 has 15 amino acids. The CDR3 loop reads CASSESQRGSTEAFF. The DNA for the CDR3 is TGCGCCAGCAGTGAGTCGCAGCGAGGTAGCACTGAAGCTTTCTTT.

Many counts were recorded for this clonotype. The rearrangement links TRBV20-1 to TRBJ1-1; D may be TRBD1 (6 bases). The CDR3 is 11 amino acids. V lost 5 bases and J lost 6, with 10 bases in between. Per the germline V gene, CDR1 is DFQATT and CDR2 is SNEGSKA (reference sequence). CDR3: CSASQGSEAFF. The CDR3 bases are TGCAGTGCTTCACAGGGCTCTGAAGCTTTCTTT.

The chain uses TRBV20-1 and TRBJ2-1, with D possibly TRBD1 on 5 matching bases. Germline-derived CDR1 and CDR2 are DFQATT and SNEGSKA (reference sequence). Trimming left V 6 bases short and J 1 base short, with 13 bases between. The CDR3 runs 14 residues. Written as DNA, the CDR3 is TGCAGTGCCAACTACAGGAATTCCTACAATGAGCAGTTCTTC. Translating it yields CSANYRNSYNEQFF.

In this sample, this clonotype turned up many times. The chain links TRBV5-5 to TRBJ2-1; 14 nucleotides match TRBD2. The junction had 4 bases not matched to a gene; V was cut back by 3 bases and J by 5 bases. The CDR3 length is 16 residues. CDR1 and CDR2 (germline): SGHKS, YYEKEE (reference sequence). The CDR3 spells CASSSLGLAGDNEQFF. The CDR3 DNA is TGTGCCAGCAGCTCATTGGGACTAGCGGGAGACAATGAGCAGTTCTTC.

J is TRBJ2-1 and V is TRBV7-2; no firm D call. The CDR3 contains 15 residues. The germline V and J ends were trimmed by 5 bases and 0 bases, with 11 bases remaining between them. Germline CDR1 is SGHTA and CDR2 is FQGNSA. The CDR3 nucleotides are TGTGCCAGCAGCCCCCAGCCTCTCTCCTACAATGAGCAGTTCTTC. Protein: CASSPQPLSYNEQFF.

V usage is TRBV5-1 and J usage is TRBJ2-1; D unresolved. Between the trimmed V and J ends, which lost 8 bases and 9 bases, there was a span of 18 bases. The CDR3 totals 13 residues. In germline, CDR1 is SGHRS, CDR2 YFSETQ. CDR3 nucleotide sequence: TGCGCCAGTGCTCATGGAGCCCCGAGTGAGCAGTTCTTC. Its protein product is CASAHGAPSEQFF.

The chain joins TRBV3-1 to TRBJ2-4; tentative D call: TRBD2 (5 bases). Germline lookup yields CDR1 LGHDT and CDR2 YNNKEL (reference sequence). The V and J ends lost 3 bases and 4 bases respectively, with 13 bases between them. The CDR3 totals 15 residues. In DNA, the CDR3 is TGTGCCAGCAGCCATGAGCGGCTTAGAAAAAACATTCAGTACTTC. The encoded protein is CASSHERLRKNIQYF.

The chain couples TRBV24-1 to TRBJ2-3; D gene ambiguous. V shed 3 bases and J shed 6 bases, with 12 bases lying between them. The CDR3 is 14 residues long. Per germline, CDR1 KGHDR and CDR2 SFDVKD. The CDR3 here is CATSDMKEMDTQYF. CDR3 bases: TGTGCCACCAGTGATATGAAGGAAATGGATACGCAGTATTTT.

This clonotype was recorded at least ten times. Written as DNA, the CDR3 is TGCAGCGTTGTTCTGGCGGGAGGGCAGTTCTTC. This gives the protein CSVVLAGGQFF. V and J are TRBV29-1 and TRBJ2-1; 8 bases match TRBD2. Per the germline V gene, CDR1 is SQVTM and CDR2 is ANQGSEA. The CDR3 has 11 residues. J was trimmed by 12 bases and V by 4 bases; bases with no gene match: 5.

The V and J genes are TRBV7-6 and TRBJ1-1; D ambiguous. Trimming took 5 bases from V and 0 from J, leaving 19 bases between them. Germline V gives CDR1 SGHVS, CDR2 FNYEAQ. The CDR3 is 17 amino acids. CDR3 sequence: CASSPFPPIILNTEAFF. The CDR3 nucleotides read TGTGCCAGCAGCCCCTTCCCACCGATTATCTTGAACACTGAAGCTTTCTTT.

The CDR3 DNA reads as TGTGCCAGCAGTTTCAGGACAGGGGTGAAGTACTTC. It translates to CASSFRTGVKYF. The J gene is TRBJ2-7, the V gene TRBV12-3 or TRBV12-4; 9 bases fit TRBD1. The V gene end was trimmed by 3 bases and the J gene end by 11 bases; junction bases not matched to a gene: 5. The CDR3 is 12 residues long.

This clonotype has ten or more counts. The chain has TRBV5-1 and TRBJ1-5; tentatively, D is TRBD1 (6 bases). Germline V gene lookup returns CDR1 SGHRS and CDR2 YFSETQ. With 4 bases removed from V and 4 bases from J, the gap between germline ends came to 12 bases. This CDR3 comprises 14 residues. CDR3 nucleotide sequence: TGCGCCAGCAGCCCGACAGGTTTTAATCAGCCCCAGCATTTT. This codes for CASSPTGFNQPQHF.

The chain has TRBV5-1 and TRBJ2-1; weak D call: TRBD1 (7 bases). Trimming pared 6 bases from V and 4 bases from J, leaving 17 bases between. Looked up from germline, CDR1 is SGHRS and CDR2 is YFSETQ. CDR3 length: 15 residues. CDR3 loop: CASTLGGTVYNEQFF. The DNA for the CDR3 is TGCGCCAGCACCCTCGGAGGGACAGTGTACAATGAGCAGTTCTTC.

This clonotype was detected a few times. The CDR3: CSEIGVYNEQFF. Written as DNA, the CDR3 is TGCAGTGAAATCGGGGTTTACAATGAGCAGTTCTTC. This chain uses TRBV20-1 with TRBJ2-1, with TRBD2 as a possible D gene (5 bases). Trimming shortened V by 7 bases and J by 4 bases, and 11 bases separated the two germline ends. The CDR3 has 12 amino acids. Germline loops: CDR1 DFQATT, CDR2 SNEGSKA (reference sequence).

Ten or more counts support this clonotype. V usage is TRBV5-1 and J usage is TRBJ2-1; D is ambiguous. CDR3 length: 17 residues. Trimming left V 0 bases short and J 1 base short, with 14 bases between. Germline-derived CDR1 and CDR2 are SGHRS and YFSETQ. Written as DNA, the CDR3 is TGCGCCAGCAGCTTGGCCGTCAAACCGACATCCTACAATGAGCAGTTCTTC. As protein: CASSLAVKPTSYNEQFF.

In its sample, this clonotype was seen many times. V usage is TRBV27 and J usage is TRBJ2-2, with TRBD2 identical over 8 bases. The CDR3 is 15 amino acids. V was pared by 4 bases and J by 4 bases, with 5 bases of the junction left unmatched. CDR1 is MNHEY, CDR2 SMNVEV, per germline (reference sequence). The CDR3 sequence: CASSWREDGTGELFF. For the CDR3, the DNA is TGTGCCAGCAGTTGGCGGGAGGACGGCACCGGGGAGCTGTTTTTT.

The J gene is TRBJ2-7, the V gene TRBV27; 7 positions agree with TRBD1. Germline V gene sequence: CDR1 MNHEY, CDR2 SMNVEV (reference sequence). The length of the CDR3 is 13 residues. After removal of 8 bases from V and 0 bases from J, the junction contained 4 bases not matched to a gene. CDR3 amino acids: CASGRDSSYEQYF. In DNA form, the CDR3 reads TGTGCCAGCGGCCGGGACAGCTCCTACGAGCAGTACTTC.

J is TRBJ2-2 and V is TRBV20-1; D not resolved. Germline V lookup: CDR1 DFQATT, CDR2 SNEGSKA (reference sequence). The CDR3 runs to 13 residues. V lost 6 bases, J lost 4 bases, and 12 bases lay in between. CDR3 sequence: CSATLPSTGELFF. In DNA, the CDR3 is TGCAGTGCCACCTTACCAAGCACCGGGGAGCTGTTTTTT.

This clonotype was recorded many times. The J gene is TRBJ1-5, the V gene TRBV24-1, with 7 bases lining up with TRBD1. In germline, CDR1 is KGHDR, CDR2 SFDVKD. V lost 9 bases and J lost 3; bases outside the gene matches: 4. CDR3 length: 13 residues. CDR3 loop: CATRDRVNQPQHF. The CDR3 bases are TGTGCCACCCGCGACAGGGTCAATCAGCCCCAGCATTTT.